The next 25 T cell receptor beta chains were all read from a single sample in a study of CD8+CD57+ T cells in acquired aplastic anemia. Profiling that covered TCR beta VDJ and CDR3 relied on genomic DNA as its template. TCRdb itself ran the reads through MiXCR, one entry per CDR3 protein. The data hold roughly 58,000 distinct CDR3 sequences, with around 50% observed a single time. Input material: sorted CD4+, CD8+, or CD8+CD57+ T cells (not recorded which) from PBMCs. Receptors were obtained from a human donor in good health, serving as a control.

Worth noting for this clonotype: Germline and junction disagree at one end, which may indicate a read error. The gene calls are TRBV11-2 and TRBJ1-6, with 9 bases lining up with TRBD1. Germline assignment: CDR1 SGHAT and CDR2 FQNNGV. CDR3 length: 16 amino acids. CDR3 nucleotide sequence: TGTGTCAGCAGCGTTGCTGACAGGGGGTTGGGGTCACCCCTCCACTTT. Residues: CVSSVADRGLGSPLHF.

This clonotype was recorded at least ten times. The chain carries TRBV12-3 or TRBV12-4 and TRBJ1-1; D gene ambiguous. The V end lost 5 bases, the J end lost 2 bases, and 9 bases lay between the germline ends. This CDR3 comprises 13 residues. The CDR3 nucleotides are TGTGCCAGCAGTCCACTTCAAAACACTGAAGCTTTCTTT. Translated: CASSPLQNTEAFF.

This clonotype was seen just once. J is TRBJ2-7 and V is TRBV14; D is possibly TRBD2 (5 bases). Germline V gives CDR1 SGHDN, CDR2 FVKESK. V dropped 2 bases and J dropped 3 bases, with 20 bases sitting between them. The CDR3 loop spans 17 amino acids. This CDR3 is CASSQHLSAGWDYEQYF. As DNA, the CDR3 is TGTGCCAGCAGCCAACACCTTAGCGCGGGCTGGGACTACGAGCAGTACTTC.

This chain joins TRBV24-1 and TRBJ1-2, with a possible D match to TRBD1 (5 bases). This CDR3 has 14 residues. The V end lost 4 bases, the J end lost 2 bases, and 10 bases lay between the germline ends. Per the germline V gene, CDR1 is KGHDR and CDR2 is SFDVKD. CDR3 residues: CATSDNDSNYGYTF. CDR3 in DNA: TGTGCCACCAGTGACAACGACAGCAACTATGGCTACACCTTC.

This clonotype is medium-sized (0.01 to 0.1%) in the sample. This chain uses TRBV10-3 with TRBJ2-1, with 7 bases aligning to TRBD2. V was pared by 1 base and J by 8 bases, with 5 bases of the junction left unmatched. CDR1 is ENHRY and CDR2 is SYGVKD in the germline V gene. The CDR3 spans 14 residues. The CDR3 protein is CAISEWRSGDEQFF. As DNA, the CDR3 is TGTGCCATCAGTGAGTGGCGGAGCGGGGATGAGCAGTTCTTC.

In this sample, this clonotype turned up once. V gene TRBV24-1 combines with J gene TRBJ2-5; 13 positions match TRBD2. The CDR3 extends over 14 amino acids. V was clipped by 9 bases and J by 4 bases; unmatched bases: 4. Looked up from germline, CDR1 is KGHDR and CDR2 is SFDVKD. CDR3 sequence: CATSGLAGVETQYF. CDR3 sequence (DNA): TGTGCCACCTCAGGACTAGCGGGAGTAGAGACCCAGTACTTC.

The V and J genes are TRBV10-3 and TRBJ2-5, with D perhaps given as TRBD1 or TRBD2 (5 bases each). The CDR3 has 15 amino acids. The ends were cut back, 7 bases at V and 5 bases at J, with 20 bases in the middle. The germline V gene has CDR1 ENHRY and CDR2 SYGVKD. In nucleotides, the CDR3 is TGTGCCATCAAGGGGAACGAGGGATTGGGGGAGACCCAGTACTTC. It yields the protein CAIKGNEGLGETQYF.

The chain links TRBV20-1 to TRBJ1-6; D is unresolved. V lost 3 bases and J lost 6, with 15 bases in between. The CDR3 loop spans 15 amino acids. Germline-derived CDR1 and CDR2 are DFQATT and SNEGSKA (reference sequence). The CDR3 here is CSASQKGMSNSPLHF. CDR3 bases: TGCAGTGCTAGCCAGAAAGGGATGAGTAATTCACCCCTCCACTTT.

In its sample, this clonotype ranks as medium-sized. The chain combines TRBV7-9 with TRBJ2-7; 8 nucleotides agree with TRBD1. V gave up 3 bases and J gave up 2 bases; unmatched junction bases: 6. The CDR3 is 15 amino acids. Germline V CDR1 and CDR2: SEHNR, FQNEAQ (reference sequence). The CDR3 sequence is CASSLGQGATYEQYF. CDR3 DNA sequence: TGTGCCAGCAGCTTGGGGCAGGGGGCTACCTACGAGCAGTACTTC.

This chain connects TRBV7-2 to TRBJ1-6; weak D call: TRBD1 (5 bases). This CDR3 has 14 residues. CDR1 and CDR2 (germline): SGHTA, FQGNSA. Trimming shortened V by 5 bases and J by 6 bases, and 11 bases separated the two germline ends. The CDR3 nucleotides are TGTGCCAGCAGCCGTGCCGGGGCTAATTCACCCCTCCACTTT. This translates into CASSRAGANSPLHF.

The CDR3 sequence is CASSVGLAATDTQYF. The CDR3 nucleotides are TGTGCCAGCAGTGTAGGACTAGCGGCTACAGATACGCAGTATTTT. The chain has TRBV2 and TRBJ2-3, with 10 bases matching TRBD2. The CDR3 is 15 residues long. The V and J ends lost 4 bases and 3 bases, in that order; junction bases with no gene match: 4. The germline V gene encodes CDR1 SNHLY and CDR2 FYNNEI.

The chain is built from TRBV19 and TRBJ2-7; 14 bases map to TRBD2. Germline V gives CDR1 LNHDA, CDR2 SQIVND (reference sequence). Germline trimming cut 9 bases from V and 6 bases from J; bases unmatched to any gene: 4. The CDR3 loop spans 13 amino acids. The CDR3: CARGTSGRREQYF. The CDR3, as DNA: TGTGCCAGAGGGACTAGCGGGAGACGCGAGCAGTACTTC.

The genes are TRBV19 and TRBJ1-1; D is possibly TRBD1 (5 bases). V gave up 8 bases and J gave up 3 bases, with 28 bases separating them. Germline CDR1 LNHDA, CDR2 SQIVND (reference sequence). This CDR3 has 18 residues. CDR3 amino acids: CASRPGPLSDFEYTEAFF. The CDR3 DNA is TGTGCCAGTCGTCCGGGGCCCCTATCGGACTTCGAGTACACTGAAGCTTTCTTT.

The chain recombines TRBV29-1 with TRBJ2-7, with TRBD2 identical over 11 bases. This CDR3 is 15 amino acids long. CDR1 SQVTM and CDR2 ANQGSEA come from the germline V gene. The junction had 11 bases not matched to a gene; V was cut back by 7 bases and J by 3 bases. CDR3 DNA sequence: TGCAGCGCCGCTAGCGGGAGGAGGACGGGCTACGAGCAGTACTTC. Its protein is CSAASGRRTGYEQYF.

This clonotype was seen ten or more times. This clone may be a read error of a much larger clone one base away. CDR3 sequence reads: CASSIGPSSPGELLF. DNA for the CDR3: TGTGCCAGTAGTATCGGGCCCTCGAGCCCCGGGGAGCTGCTTTTT. V gene TRBV19 combines with J gene TRBJ2-2, with TRBD2 as a possible D gene (5 bases). The germline V gene has CDR1 LNHDA and CDR2 SQIVND (reference sequence). This CDR3 has 15 residues.

The chain carries TRBV15 and TRBJ1-3; D unclear. Germline loops: CDR1 LNHNV, CDR2 YYDKDF (reference sequence). This CDR3 spans 12 amino acids. Trimming removed 1 base at V and 5 bases at J, with 3 bases between. The DNA for the CDR3 is TGTGCCACCAGCAGAGCCCGAAACACCATATATTTT. This sequence encodes CATSRARNTIYF.

This clonotype was observed at least ten times. The genes are TRBV9 and TRBJ2-3; TRBD1 matches at 8 bases. V lost 0 bases to trimming and J lost 2 bases; unmatched junction nucleotides: 5. Germline CDR1 SGDLS, CDR2 YYNGEE. The CDR3 spans 16 residues. The CDR3 DNA reads TGTGCCAGCAGCGTAGTAGGGACAGGATTCACAGATACGCAGTATTTT. Protein product: CASSVVGTGFTDTQYF.

This clonotype showed up many times. The CDR3 DNA follows: TGTGCCTGGAGTGTAATCGGGCCTTACGAGCAGTACTTC. Its translation is CAWSVIGPYEQYF. This rearrangement joins TRBV30 to TRBJ2-7; no clear D gene. The CDR3 is made up of 13 amino acids. CDR1 is GTSNPN and CDR2 is SVGIG in the germline V gene (reference sequence). Between the trimmed V and J ends, which lost 0 bases and 4 bases, there was a span of 10 bases.

This clonotype was counted many times. The junction departs from germline at one end; a sequencing error may be responsible. J is TRBJ1-2 and V is TRBV6-1; 10 bases match TRBD1. Germline CDR1 is MNHNS and CDR2 is SASEGT. The CDR3 contains 13 residues. The CDR3 region has the DNA TGTGCCAGCAGCGTTTCCGGGACAGGGGAGTCTGCCTTC. Its protein product is CASSVSGTGESAF.

For the CDR3, the DNA is TGTGCCAGCAGCTTAGGGGACAGACTTGCCTACGAGCAGTACTTC. Encoded protein: CASSLGDRLAYEQYF. V usage is TRBV7-2 and J usage is TRBJ2-7; 7 bases match TRBD1. There are 15 residues in the CDR3. The trim removed 1 base at V and 2 bases at J, leaving 5 bases unmatched. CDR1 is SGHTA and CDR2 is FQGNSA in the germline V gene.

J is TRBJ1-2 and V is TRBV2, with 7 bases aligning to TRBD1. Germline V gives CDR1 SNHLY, CDR2 FYNNEI. CDR3 length: 12 amino acids. V was clipped by 6 bases and J by 3 bases; unmatched bases: 1. In DNA, the CDR3 is TGTGCCAGCAGGGGACAGTACTATGGCTACACCTTC. Protein product: CASRGQYYGYTF.

V is TRBV2 and J is TRBJ2-5; no clear D gene. The V gene lost 8 bases and the J gene lost 4 bases, with 11 bases spanning the gap. Germline V lookup: CDR1 SNHLY, CDR2 FYNNEI. The CDR3 is 12 amino acids. This CDR3 reads CASLSVGETQYF. CDR3 sequence (DNA): TGTGCCAGCCTGAGTGTTGGAGAGACCCAGTACTTC.

This clonotype was picked up a small number of times. This CDR3 reads CSVTLGGLRNTEAFF. Written as DNA, the CDR3 is TGCAGCGTTACCCTGGGGGGCCTGCGGAACACTGAAGCTTTCTTT. This chain connects TRBV29-1 to TRBJ1-1; the D gene is possibly TRBD1 (6 bases). V shed 5 bases and J shed 1 base, with 17 bases lying between them. Looked up from germline, CDR1 is SQVTM and CDR2 is ANQGSEA. The CDR3 has 15 residues.

A single count supports this clonotype. The rearrangement uses TRBV29-1 and TRBJ2-3, with 12 bases lining up with TRBD2. The CDR3 runs to 15 residues. V shed 7 bases and J 3 bases; nucleotides not matched to a gene: 8. Germline-derived CDR1 and CDR2 are SQVTM and ANQGSEA. The CDR3 here is CSAKGGTSGTDTQYF. As DNA, the CDR3 is TGCAGCGCCAAGGGGGGGACTAGCGGGACAGATACGCAGTATTTT.

The chain combines TRBV7-6 with TRBJ2-7; 13 bases line up with TRBD2. Germline CDR1 SGHVS, CDR2 FNYEAQ. J was trimmed by 5 bases and V by 1 base; bases with no gene match: 14. The CDR3 is 19 residues long. The CDR3, as DNA: TGTGCCAGCAGCTTAGGGGTTGGAGGGACTAGCGGGATTTACAACGAGCAGTACTTC. This codes for CASSLGVGGTSGIYNEQYF.